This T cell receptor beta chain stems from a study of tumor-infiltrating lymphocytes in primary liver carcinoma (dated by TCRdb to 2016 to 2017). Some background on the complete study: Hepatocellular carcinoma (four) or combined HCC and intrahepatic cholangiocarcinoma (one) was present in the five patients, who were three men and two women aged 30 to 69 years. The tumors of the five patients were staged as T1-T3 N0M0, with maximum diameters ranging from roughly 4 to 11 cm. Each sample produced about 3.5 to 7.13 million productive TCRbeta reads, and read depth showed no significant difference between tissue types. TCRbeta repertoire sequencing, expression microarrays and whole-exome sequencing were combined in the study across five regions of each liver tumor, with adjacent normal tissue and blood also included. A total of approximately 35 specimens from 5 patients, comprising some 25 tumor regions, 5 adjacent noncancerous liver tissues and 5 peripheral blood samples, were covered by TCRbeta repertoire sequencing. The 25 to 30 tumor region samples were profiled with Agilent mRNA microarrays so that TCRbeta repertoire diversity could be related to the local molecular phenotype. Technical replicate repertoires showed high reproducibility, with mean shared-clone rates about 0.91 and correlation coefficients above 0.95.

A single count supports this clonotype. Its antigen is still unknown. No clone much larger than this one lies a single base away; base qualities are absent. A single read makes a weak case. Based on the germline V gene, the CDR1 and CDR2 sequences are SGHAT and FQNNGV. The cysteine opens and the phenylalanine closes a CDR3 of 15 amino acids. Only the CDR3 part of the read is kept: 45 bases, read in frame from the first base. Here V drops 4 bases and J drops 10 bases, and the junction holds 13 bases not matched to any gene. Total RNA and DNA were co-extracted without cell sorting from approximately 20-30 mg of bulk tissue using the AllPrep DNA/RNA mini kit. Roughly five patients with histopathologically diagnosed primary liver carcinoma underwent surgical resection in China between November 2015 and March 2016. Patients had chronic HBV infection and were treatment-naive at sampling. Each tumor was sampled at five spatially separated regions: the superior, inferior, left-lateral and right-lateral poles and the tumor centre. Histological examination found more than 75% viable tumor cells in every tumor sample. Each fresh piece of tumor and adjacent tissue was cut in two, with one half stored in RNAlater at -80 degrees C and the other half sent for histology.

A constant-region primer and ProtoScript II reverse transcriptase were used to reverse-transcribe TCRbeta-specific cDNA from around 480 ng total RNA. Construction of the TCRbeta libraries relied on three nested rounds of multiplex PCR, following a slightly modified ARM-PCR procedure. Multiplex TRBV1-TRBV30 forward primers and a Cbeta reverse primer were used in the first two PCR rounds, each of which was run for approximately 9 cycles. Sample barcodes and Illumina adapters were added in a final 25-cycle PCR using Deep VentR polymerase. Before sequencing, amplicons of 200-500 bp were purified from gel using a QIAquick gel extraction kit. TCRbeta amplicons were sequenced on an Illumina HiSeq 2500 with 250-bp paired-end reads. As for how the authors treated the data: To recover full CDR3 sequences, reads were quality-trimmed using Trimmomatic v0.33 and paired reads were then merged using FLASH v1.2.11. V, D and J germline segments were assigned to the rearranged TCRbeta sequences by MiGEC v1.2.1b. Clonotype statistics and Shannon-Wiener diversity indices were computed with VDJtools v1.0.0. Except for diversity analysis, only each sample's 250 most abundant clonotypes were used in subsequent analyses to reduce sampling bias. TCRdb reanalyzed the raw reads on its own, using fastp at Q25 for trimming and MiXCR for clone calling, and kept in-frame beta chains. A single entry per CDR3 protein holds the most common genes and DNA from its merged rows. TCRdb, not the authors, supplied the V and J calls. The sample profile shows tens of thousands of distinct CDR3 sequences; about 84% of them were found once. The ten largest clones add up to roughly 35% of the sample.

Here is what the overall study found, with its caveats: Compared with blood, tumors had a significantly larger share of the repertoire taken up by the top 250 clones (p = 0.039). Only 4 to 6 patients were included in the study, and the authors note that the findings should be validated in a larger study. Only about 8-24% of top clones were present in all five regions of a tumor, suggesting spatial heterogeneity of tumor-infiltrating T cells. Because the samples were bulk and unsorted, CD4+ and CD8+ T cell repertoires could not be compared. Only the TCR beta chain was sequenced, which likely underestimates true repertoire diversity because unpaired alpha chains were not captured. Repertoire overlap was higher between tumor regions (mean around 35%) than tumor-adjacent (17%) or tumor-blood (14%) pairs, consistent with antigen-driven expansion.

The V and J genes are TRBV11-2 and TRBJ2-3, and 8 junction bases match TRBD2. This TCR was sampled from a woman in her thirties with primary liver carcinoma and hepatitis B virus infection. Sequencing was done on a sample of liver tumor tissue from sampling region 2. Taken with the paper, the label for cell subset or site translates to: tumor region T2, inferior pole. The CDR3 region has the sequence CASSSGIGRAGSQYF. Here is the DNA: TGTGCCAGCAGCTCAGGAATCGGGAGGGCAGGTTCGCAGTATTTT.